This T cell receptor beta chain is from a study of blood T cell repertoires in COVID-19. Study-level background: From T cells, B-cell-depleted T cells, or PBMCs came the material, which was cDNA or gDNA.

Some clones are missing from TCRdb's copy, which holds only in-frame ones; the method was immunoSEQ multiplex PCR. The sample records some 160,000 clones, around four fifths being singletons. CDR1 is MNHEY and CDR2 is SMNVEV in the germline V gene (reference sequence). The CDR3 has 16 residues. The V segment lost 3 bases and the J segment 2 bases; nucleotides outside the gene matches: 8. The chain has TRBV27 and TRBJ2-3; 7 bases align to TRBD1. This clonotype was sampled from a woman of 80 years or more with COVID-19, enrolled during active disease. Sample: peripheral blood. The CDR3 loop is CASSLRLGQLTDTQYF. The CDR3 DNA reads as TGTGCCAGCAGTTTGAGGTTGGGACAGCTCACAGATACGCAGTATTTT.